In its sample, the clone carrying this T cell receptor beta chain was seen once. Assay used: immunoSEQ multiplex PCR; TCRdb lists only in-frame clones, some missing. The table includes about 300,000 clones, around nine tenths detected once. This sample stems from a study of blood T cell repertoires in COVID-19. In germline, CDR1 is GTSNPN, CDR2 SVGIG (reference sequence). CDR3 size: 15 residues. Trimming cost V 6 bases and J 5 bases; bases outside gene matches: 12. This chain joins TRBV30 and TRBJ2-1; 8 positions agree with TRBD2. This TCR was sampled from a young woman who had recovered from COVID-19. Sample: PBMCs or T cells enriched from blood (not recorded which). CDR3 sequence reads: CACYRRTSSNNEQFF. The CDR3 DNA reads as TGTGCCTGCTACCGCCGGACTAGCTCTAACAATGAGCAGTTCTTC.